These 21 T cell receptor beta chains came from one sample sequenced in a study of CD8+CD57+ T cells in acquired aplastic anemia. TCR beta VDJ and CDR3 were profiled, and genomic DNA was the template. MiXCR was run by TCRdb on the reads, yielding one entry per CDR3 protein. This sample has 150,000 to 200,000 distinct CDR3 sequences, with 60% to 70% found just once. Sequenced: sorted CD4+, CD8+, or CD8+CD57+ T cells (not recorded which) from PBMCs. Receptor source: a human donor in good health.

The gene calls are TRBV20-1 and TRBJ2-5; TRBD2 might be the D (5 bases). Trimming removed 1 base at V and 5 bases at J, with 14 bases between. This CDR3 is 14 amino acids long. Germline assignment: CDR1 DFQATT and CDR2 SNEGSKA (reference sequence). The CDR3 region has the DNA TGCAGTGCTAGAGCGGACTCTCAGCGGGAGACCCAGTACTTC. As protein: CSARADSQRETQYF.

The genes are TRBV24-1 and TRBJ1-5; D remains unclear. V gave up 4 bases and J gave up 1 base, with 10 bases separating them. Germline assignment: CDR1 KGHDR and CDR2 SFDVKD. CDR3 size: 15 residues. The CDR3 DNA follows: TGTGCCACCAGTGACGGACGGGTGAGCAATCAGCCCCAGCATTTT. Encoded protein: CATSDGRVSNQPQHF.

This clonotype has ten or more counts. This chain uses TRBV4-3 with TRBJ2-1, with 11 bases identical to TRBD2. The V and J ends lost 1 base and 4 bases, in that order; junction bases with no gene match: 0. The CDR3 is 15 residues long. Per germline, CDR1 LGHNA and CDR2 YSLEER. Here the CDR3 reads CASSQGTSGYNEQFF. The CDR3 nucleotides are TGCGCCAGCAGCCAAGGGACTAGCGGGTACAATGAGCAGTTCTTC.

This CDR3 is CASSEWAGGASLSAFF. The CDR3, as DNA: TGTGCCAGCAGTGAATGGGCAGGGGGCGCATCATTGTCTGCTTTCTTT. The J gene is TRBJ1-1, the V gene TRBV25-1; the match to TRBD1 covers 8 bases. Germline loops: CDR1 MGHDK, CDR2 SYGVNS. This CDR3 has 16 amino acids. J was trimmed by 11 bases and V by 1 base; bases with no gene match: 15.

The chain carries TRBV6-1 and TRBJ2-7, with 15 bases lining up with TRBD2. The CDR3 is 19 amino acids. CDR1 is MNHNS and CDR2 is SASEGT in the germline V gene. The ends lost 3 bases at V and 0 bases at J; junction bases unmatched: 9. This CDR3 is CASSDAGTSGRLSSYEQYF. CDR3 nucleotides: TGTGCCAGCAGTGACGCCGGGACTAGCGGGAGGCTCAGCTCCTACGAGCAGTACTTC.

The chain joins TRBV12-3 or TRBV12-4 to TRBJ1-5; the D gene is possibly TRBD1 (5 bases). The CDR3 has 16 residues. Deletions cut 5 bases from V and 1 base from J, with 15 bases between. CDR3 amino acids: CASSPVRPGSNQPQHF. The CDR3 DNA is TGTGCCAGCAGTCCGGTGAGGCCAGGGAGCAATCAGCCCCAGCATTTT.

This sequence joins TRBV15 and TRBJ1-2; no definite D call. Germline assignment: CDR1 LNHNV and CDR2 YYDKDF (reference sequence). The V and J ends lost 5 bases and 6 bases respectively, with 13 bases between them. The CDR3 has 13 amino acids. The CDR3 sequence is CATSERYGNGYTF. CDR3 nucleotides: TGTGCCACCAGCGAACGCTACGGGAATGGCTACACCTTC.

CDR3 protein: CASSLTGTSQPQHF. As DNA, the CDR3 is TGTGCCAGCAGCTTAACAGGGACATCTCAGCCCCAGCATTTT. The chain is built from TRBV7-9 and TRBJ1-5, with a tentative D call TRBD1 (6 bases). This CDR3 is 14 amino acids long. Germline V gives CDR1 SEHNR, CDR2 FQNEAQ (reference sequence). V was shortened by 2 bases and J by 6 bases, with 11 bases between the two germline ends.

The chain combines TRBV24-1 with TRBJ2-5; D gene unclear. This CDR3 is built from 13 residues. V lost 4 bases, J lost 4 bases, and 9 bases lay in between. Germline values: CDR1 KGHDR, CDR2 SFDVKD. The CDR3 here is CATSDSGLETQYF. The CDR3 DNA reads TGTGCCACCAGTGACTCCGGGTTAGAGACCCAGTACTTC.

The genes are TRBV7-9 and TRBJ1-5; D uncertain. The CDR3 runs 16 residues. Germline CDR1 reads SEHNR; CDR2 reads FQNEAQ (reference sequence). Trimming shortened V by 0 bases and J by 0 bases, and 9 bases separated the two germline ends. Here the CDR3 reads CASSLAQSGSNQPQHF. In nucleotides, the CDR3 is TGTGCCAGCAGCTTAGCACAGAGCGGTAGCAATCAGCCCCAGCATTTT. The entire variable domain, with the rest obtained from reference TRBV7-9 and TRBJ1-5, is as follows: DTGVSQNPRHKITKRGQNVTFRCDPISEHNRLYWYRQTLGQGPEFLTYFQNEAQLEKSRLLSDRFSAERPKGSFSTLEIQRTEQGDSAMYLCASSLAQSGSNQPQHFGDGTRLSIL.

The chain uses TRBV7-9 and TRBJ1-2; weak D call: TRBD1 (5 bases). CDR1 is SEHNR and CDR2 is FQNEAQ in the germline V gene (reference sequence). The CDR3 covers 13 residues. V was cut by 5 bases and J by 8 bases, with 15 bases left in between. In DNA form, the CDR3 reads TGTGCCAGCAGCATCGACAGCCCGAGGGGCTACACCTTC. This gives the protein CASSIDSPRGYTF.

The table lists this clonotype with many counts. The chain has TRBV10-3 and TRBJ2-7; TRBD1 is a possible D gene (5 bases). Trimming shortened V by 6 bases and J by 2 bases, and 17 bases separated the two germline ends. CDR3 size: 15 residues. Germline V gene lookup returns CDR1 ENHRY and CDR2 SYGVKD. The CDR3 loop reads CAISNPPTETYEQYF. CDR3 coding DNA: TGTGCCATCAGCAACCCGCCGACAGAAACCTACGAGCAGTACTTC.

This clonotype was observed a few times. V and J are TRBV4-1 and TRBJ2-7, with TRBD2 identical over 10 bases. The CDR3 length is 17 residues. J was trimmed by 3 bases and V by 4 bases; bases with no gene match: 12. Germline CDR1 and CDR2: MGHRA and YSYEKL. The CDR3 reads CASSLRSGLAEIYEQYF. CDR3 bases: TGCGCCAGCAGCCTCAGATCCGGACTAGCGGAGATCTACGAGCAGTACTTC.

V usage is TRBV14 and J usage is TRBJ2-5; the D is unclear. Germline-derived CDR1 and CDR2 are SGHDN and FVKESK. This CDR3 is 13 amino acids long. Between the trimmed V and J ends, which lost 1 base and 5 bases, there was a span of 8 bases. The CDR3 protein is CASSQVLGETQYF. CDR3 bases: TGTGCCAGCAGCCAAGTTCTGGGCGAGACCCAGTACTTC.

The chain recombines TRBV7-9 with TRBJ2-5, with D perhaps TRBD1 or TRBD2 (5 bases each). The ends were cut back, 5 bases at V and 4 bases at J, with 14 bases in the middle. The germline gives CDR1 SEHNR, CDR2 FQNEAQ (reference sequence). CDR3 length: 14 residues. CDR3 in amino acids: CASSDRDLGETQYF. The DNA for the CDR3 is TGTGCCAGCAGCGACCGGGACCTTGGAGAGACCCAGTACTTC.

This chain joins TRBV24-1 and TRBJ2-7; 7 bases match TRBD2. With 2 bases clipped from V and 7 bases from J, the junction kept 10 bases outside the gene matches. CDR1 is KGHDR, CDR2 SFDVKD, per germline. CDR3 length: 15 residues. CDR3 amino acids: CATSDSSRDYREQYF. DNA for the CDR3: TGTGCCACCAGTGATTCTTCCAGGGACTACAGAGAGCAGTACTTC.

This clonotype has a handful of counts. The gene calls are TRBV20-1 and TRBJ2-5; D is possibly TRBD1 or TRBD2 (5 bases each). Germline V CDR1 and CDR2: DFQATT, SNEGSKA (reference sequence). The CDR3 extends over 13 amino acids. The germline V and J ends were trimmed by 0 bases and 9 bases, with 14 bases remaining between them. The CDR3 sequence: CSARDGGFQAQYF. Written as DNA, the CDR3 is TGCAGTGCTAGAGATGGGGGTTTCCAGGCCCAGTACTTC.

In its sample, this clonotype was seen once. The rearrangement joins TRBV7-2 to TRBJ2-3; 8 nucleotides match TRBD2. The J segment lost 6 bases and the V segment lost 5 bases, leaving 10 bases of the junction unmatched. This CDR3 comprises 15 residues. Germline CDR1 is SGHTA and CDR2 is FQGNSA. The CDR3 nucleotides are TGTGCCAGCAGCCGCAATGCGGGGGGCGCGGATACGCAGTATTTT. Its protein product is CASSRNAGGADTQYF.

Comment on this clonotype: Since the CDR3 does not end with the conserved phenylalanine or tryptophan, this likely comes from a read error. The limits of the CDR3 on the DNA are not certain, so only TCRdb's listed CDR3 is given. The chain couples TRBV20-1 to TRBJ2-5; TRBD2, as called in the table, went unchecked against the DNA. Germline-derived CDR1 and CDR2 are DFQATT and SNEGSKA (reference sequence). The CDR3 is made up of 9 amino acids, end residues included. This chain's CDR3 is CSARDLMTS.

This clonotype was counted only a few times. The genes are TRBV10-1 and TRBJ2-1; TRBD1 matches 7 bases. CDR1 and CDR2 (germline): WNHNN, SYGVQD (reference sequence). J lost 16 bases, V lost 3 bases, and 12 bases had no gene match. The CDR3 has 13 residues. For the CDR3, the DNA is TGCGCCAGCAGTGAATCCGGACAGGATCTTTCATTCTTC. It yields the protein CASSESGQDLSFF.

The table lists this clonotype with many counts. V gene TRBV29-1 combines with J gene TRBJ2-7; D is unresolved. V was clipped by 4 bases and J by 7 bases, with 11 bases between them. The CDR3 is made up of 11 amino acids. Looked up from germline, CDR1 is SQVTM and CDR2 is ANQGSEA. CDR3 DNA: TGCAGCGTTGGAACAGACCCGGAGCAGTACTTC. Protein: CSVGTDPEQYF.